This T cell receptor beta chain was recorded in a study of T cell responses to AZD1222 COVID-19 vaccine. In regard to this clone: Antigen: not known.

Overall study findings and caveats: White British people made up most donors, females outnumbered males, and clonal diversity was possibly underestimated. Just a handful of AZD1222 recipients were seropositive at baseline.

Germline-derived CDR1 and CDR2 are LGHDT and YNNKEL (reference sequence). V was clipped by 4 bases and J by 1 base, with 4 bases between them. The length of the CDR3 is 12 residues. Clones were read by immunoSEQ multiplex PCR, and TCRdb kept only the in-frame ones, dropping some. The profile shows around 35,000 clones, around nine tenths of them singletons. The chain joins TRBV3-1 (or the pseudogene TRBV3-2) to TRBJ1-1; D remains ambiguous. The receptor's source is an adult in good health. Source: peripheral blood, taken on day 0 of AZD1222 vaccination. The CDR3 sequence is CASSLENTEAFF. CDR3 nucleotide sequence: TGTGCCAGCAGCCTTGAGAACACTGAAGCTTTCTTT.